These 25 T cell receptor beta chains were all obtained from the same sample, sequenced in a study of graft-versus-host responses after intestinal transplantation. Method: immunoSEQ multiplex PCR; TCRdb's copy keeps in-frame clones and lacks some. The profile covers 30,000 to 40,000 clones, with less than 90% appearing a single time and roughly 3.6% taken by the ten largest. Material: PBMCs, obtained about 38 months after transplant. All receptors come from a human patient who received an intestinal transplant, so some T cells may come from the graft donor.

The rearrangement uses TRBV6-6 and TRBJ1-1; D is perhaps TRBD1 (5 bases). This CDR3 has 13 amino acids. From germline, CDR1 is MNHNY and CDR2 SVGAGI (reference sequence). Trimming left V 3 bases short and J 6 bases short, with 11 bases between. The CDR3 DNA is TGTGCCAGCAGTTATCTCGGGGACGCTGAAGCTTTCTTT. Its translation is CASSYLGDAEAFF.

Worth noting for this clone: A junction boundary mismatches the germline segment, possibly from a read error. V and J are TRBV10-3 and TRBJ2-7; 7 nucleotides agree with TRBD1. The CDR3 is 14 amino acids. Per germline, CDR1 ENHRY and CDR2 SYGVKD. CDR3: CASSEGDSSYEQYF. CDR3 DNA: TGTGCCAGCAGTGAAGGGGACAGCTCCTACGAGCAGTACTTC.

This chain links TRBV7-3 with TRBJ2-1, with TRBD2 as a possible D gene (6 bases). The CDR3 is 16 residues long. Between the trimmed V and J ends, which lost 1 base and 0 bases, there was a span of 10 bases. CDR1 and CDR2 from the germline V gene are SGHTA and FQGTGA. CDR3 in DNA: TGTGCCAGCAGCTTAAGCGGGGCGGGCTCCTACAATGAGCAGTTCTTC. This sequence encodes CASSLSGAGSYNEQFF.

The V gene is TRBV5-1, the J gene TRBJ1-6; perhaps TRBD1 as D (5 bases). In germline, CDR1 is SGHRS, CDR2 YFSETQ. This CDR3 spans 12 amino acids. Trimming removed 4 bases at V and 7 bases at J, with 6 bases between. Here the CDR3 reads CASSGGNSPLHF. CDR3 coding DNA: TGCGCCAGCAGCGGGGGGAATTCACCCCTCCACTTT.

This clone has more than one count but fewer than ten. The chain joins TRBV6-4 to TRBJ2-3; 7 bases line up with TRBD1. The CDR3 has 15 amino acids. Trimming cost V 0 bases and J 2 bases; bases outside gene matches: 2. CDR1 is MRHNA and CDR2 is SNTAGT in the germline V gene. CDR3 in DNA: TGTGCCAGCAGTGACTCGAGGGGGCCCACAGATACGCAGTATTTT. Amino acid sequence: CASSDSRGPTDTQYF.

The J gene is TRBJ2-5, the V gene TRBV5-3; D is possibly TRBD2 (6 bases). TRBV5-3 is noted as an ORF with a role that remains uncertain. The CDR3 is made up of 17 amino acids. Between the trimmed V and J ends, which lost 4 bases and 5 bases, there was a span of 24 bases. The CDR3 sequence is CARSPEILAGIEETQYF. As DNA, the CDR3 is TGTGCCAGAAGCCCCGAGATCCTTGCGGGAATCGAGGAGACCCAGTACTTC.

This chain links TRBV9 with TRBJ2-2; no reliable D call. The germline CDR1 and CDR2 sequences are SGDLS and YYNGEE. Trimming stripped 3 bases from V and 9 bases from J, with 12 bases between. This CDR3 has 13 amino acids. The CDR3 is CASSDGTVRELFF. The DNA of the CDR3 is TGTGCCAGCAGCGACGGAACCGTCCGGGAGCTGTTTTTT.

V usage is TRBV9 and J usage is TRBJ1-3, with 9 bases matching TRBD1. The CDR3 totals 14 residues. After removal of 0 bases from V and 7 bases from J, the junction contained 2 bases not matched to a gene. The germline V gene encodes CDR1 SGDLS and CDR2 YYNGEE. CDR3: CASSVAGTGNTIYF. CDR3 bases: TGTGCCAGCAGCGTAGCTGGGACAGGGAACACCATATATTTT.

The rearrangement joins TRBV9 to TRBJ2-7, with D perhaps TRBD2 (5 bases). The CDR3 totals 14 residues. The V end was cut by 3 bases, the J end by 4 bases, with 14 bases between. Germline values: CDR1 SGDLS, CDR2 YYNGEE. The chain's CDR3 is CASSAGSPTYEQYF. In DNA form, the CDR3 reads TGTGCCAGCAGCGCGGGGAGCCCAACGTACGAGCAGTACTTC. The variable domain in full, completed from reference TRBV9 and TRBJ2-7, reads DSGVTQTPKHLITATGQRVTLRCSPRSGDLSVYWYQQSLDQGLQFLIQYYNGEERAKGNILERFSAQQFPDLHSELNLSSLELGDSALYFCASSAGSPTYEQYFGPGTRLTVT.

The rearrangement links TRBV5-4 to TRBJ1-5; TRBD1 might be the D (6 bases). With 0 bases removed from V and 1 base from J, the gap between germline ends came to 8 bases. Germline V gene data show CDR1 as SGHNT and CDR2 as YYREEE (reference sequence). The CDR3 length is 15 residues. This CDR3 reads CASSLGGGSNQPQHF. Written as DNA, the CDR3 is TGTGCCAGCAGCTTGGGTGGGGGCAGCAATCAGCCCCAGCATTTT.

The chain combines TRBV5-6 with TRBJ1-4; D possibly corresponds to TRBD1 (5 bases). Germline CDR1 and CDR2: SGHDT and YYEEEE. The CDR3 covers 15 residues. The V and J ends lost 1 base and 8 bases respectively, with 15 bases between them. The CDR3 here is CASSLWDGLREKLFF. In DNA, the CDR3 is TGTGCCAGCAGCTTGTGGGACGGCCTCAGGGAAAAACTGTTTTTT.

V and J are TRBV28 and TRBJ1-5; 7 bases are a match to TRBD1. The germline V gene encodes CDR1 MDHEN and CDR2 SYDVKM. This CDR3 is built from 14 residues. V lost 9 bases and J lost 4; bases outside the gene matches: 9. For the CDR3, the DNA is TGTGCCAGTGTGCTTCGGGACAGAAATCAGCCCCAGCATTTT. It codes for CASVLRDRNQPQHF.

This rearrangement joins TRBV27 to TRBJ1-5; no reliable D call. Germline CDR1 is MNHEY and CDR2 is SMNVEV (reference sequence). The V end was cut by 2 bases, the J end by 2 bases, with 4 bases between. This CDR3 is built from 13 residues. The CDR3 loop is CASSLDGNQPQHF. CDR3 nucleotide sequence: TGTGCCAGCAGTTTAGATGGCAATCAGCCCCAGCATTTT.

The chain couples TRBV6-6 to TRBJ2-7; 11 bases are a match to TRBD2. After removal of 0 bases from V and 5 bases from J, the junction contained 3 bases not matched to a gene. The CDR3 loop spans 15 amino acids. The V gene's germline CDR1 is MNHNY and CDR2 SVGAGI (reference sequence). The CDR3 loop reads CASSYSSGGGHEQYF. The CDR3 bases are TGTGCCAGCAGTTACTCTAGCGGGGGGGGCCACGAGCAGTACTTC.

The chain employs TRBV15 and TRBJ2-2; D not resolved. The CDR3 runs 12 residues. From germline, CDR1 is LNHNV and CDR2 YYDKDF (reference sequence). V was shortened by 5 bases and J by 5 bases, with 6 bases between the two germline ends. In DNA form, the CDR3 reads TGTGCCACCAGCGCTCAAACCGGGGAGCTGTTTTTT. It translates to CATSAQTGELFF.

The sample holds a few counts of this clone. This chain connects TRBV6-4 to TRBJ2-1; TRBD2 matches 9 bases. After removal of 5 bases from V and 5 bases from J, the junction contained 7 bases not matched to a gene. The germline V gene encodes CDR1 MRHNA and CDR2 SNTAGT. The CDR3 runs 15 residues. CDR3 region: CASSLAGDGHNEQFF. The CDR3 nucleotides read TGTGCCAGCAGTTTAGCGGGGGACGGCCACAATGAGCAGTTCTTC.

This clone was observed a few times. The chain combines TRBV11-2 with TRBJ2-7; TRBD2 matches 14 bases. The germline V gene has CDR1 SGHAT and CDR2 FQNNGV. This CDR3 contains 16 residues. The J segment lost 0 bases and the V segment lost 5 bases, leaving 3 bases of the junction unmatched. CDR3 sequence reads: CASSRTSGGLSYEQYF. The CDR3 DNA follows: TGTGCCAGCAGCCGGACTAGCGGGGGGCTCTCCTACGAGCAGTACTTC.

This rearrangement joins TRBV28 to TRBJ1-3; D possibly corresponds to TRBD1 (6 bases). Per germline, CDR1 MDHEN and CDR2 SYDVKM. This CDR3 region has 13 residues. V dropped 6 bases and J dropped 2 bases, with 8 bases sitting between them. The CDR3 protein is CASRRGTGNTIYF. CDR3 in DNA: TGTGCCAGCAGGAGGGGGACTGGAAACACCATATATTTT.

The chain couples TRBV5-1 to TRBJ1-2, with D hard to call. This CDR3 spans 10 amino acids. The germline V gene has CDR1 SGHRS and CDR2 YFSETQ. Deletions cut 2 bases from V and 4 bases from J, with 0 bases between. CDR3 nucleotides: TGCGCCAGCAGCTTCTATGGCTACACCTTC. It codes for CASSFYGYTF.

This chain links TRBV5-5 with TRBJ2-7, with TRBD2 matching 7 bases. From germline, CDR1 is SGHKS and CDR2 YYEKEE (reference sequence). With 3 bases clipped from V and 1 base from J, the junction kept 4 bases outside the gene matches. This CDR3 contains 14 residues. CDR3 DNA: TGTGCCAGCAGCTGGGAGGGACGGTCCTACGAGCAGTACTTC. Translating gives CASSWEGRSYEQYF.

The chain combines TRBV10-3 with TRBJ2-1; no definite D call. The CDR3 totals 16 residues. Between the trimmed V and J ends, which lost 2 bases and 5 bases, there was a span of 16 bases. Germline CDR1 reads ENHRY; CDR2 reads SYGVKD. In nucleotides, the CDR3 is TGTGCCATCAGTGAGGTAGATATCGACGCGGACAATGAGCAGTTCTTC. Translating it yields CAISEVDIDADNEQFF.

The chain joins TRBV7-8 to TRBJ2-6, with D possibly matching TRBD2 (6 bases). The V end was cut by 4 bases, the J end by 3 bases, with 10 bases between. In germline, CDR1 is SGHVS, CDR2 FQNEAQ. The CDR3 has 15 residues. CDR3 nucleotide sequence: TGTGCCAGCAGCTCATTGCGGGATGGGGCCAACGTCCTGACTTTC. It codes for CASSSLRDGANVLTF.

V gene TRBV27 combines with J gene TRBJ2-3, with TRBD2 matching 7 bases. V dropped 5 bases and J dropped 1; count of bases not matched to a gene: 6. The CDR3 extends over 15 amino acids. Germline assignment: CDR1 MNHEY and CDR2 SMNVEV (reference sequence). The CDR3 here is CASSPQGLRTDTQYF. The DNA of the CDR3 is TGTGCCAGCAGTCCCCAGGGACTACGCACAGATACGCAGTATTTT.

This clone was observed a handful of times. This rearrangement joins TRBV28 to TRBJ2-7; D is possibly TRBD1 or TRBD2 (5 bases each). Germline CDR1 is MDHEN and CDR2 is SYDVKM. V lost 10 bases and J 5 bases, leaving 18 bases between the germline ends. The CDR3 is 13 amino acids. CDR3 bases: TGTGCCACCCACGTTGGGGGTGTCCACGAGCAGTACTTC. It encodes CATHVGGVHEQYF. The variable domain in full, with the rest retrieved from reference TRBV28 and TRBJ2-7, is DVKVTQSSRYLVKRTGEKVFLECVQDMDHENMFWYRQDPGLGLRLIYFSYDVKMKEKGDIPEGYSVSREKKERFSLILESASTNQTSMYLCATHVGGVHEQYFGPGTRLTVT.

J is TRBJ2-5 and V is TRBV10-3, with D perhaps matching TRBD2 (6 bases). V lost 0 bases and J lost 3, with 8 bases in between. The CDR3 is 14 amino acids. Per germline, CDR1 ENHRY and CDR2 SYGVKD. The CDR3 region has the DNA TGTGCCATCAGTGAGTCATTAGCGGAAGAGACCCAGTACTTC. Encoded protein: CAISESLAEETQYF.